What follows are 32 T cell receptor beta chains derived from one specimen sequenced in a study of T-cell memory formation after mild COVID-19 (TCRdb year 2021). The library was generated by 5' RACE. Sequencing instrument: Illumina NovaSeq 6000. TCRdb cleaned the public reads at Q25 with fastp, built clones with MiXCR and kept in-frame beta chains. Rows merge per CDR3 protein into single entries with the most common DNA and genes. The sample yields a few hundred thousand distinct CDR3 sequences; approximately 15% were counted once. About 20% of the sample lies in the top ten. The sample taken for sequencing was PBMCs or a T cell subset sorted from them (not recorded which). These receptors originate from a man aged 18 to 29 who had mild COVID-19 (a few samples of this study predate the infection). The sample titles of this study are shuffled in the database, so cell type and time point are left out; the donor was told from shared clones.

This clonotype was seen a few times. This chain uses TRBV7-3 with TRBJ2-3; D might be TRBD2 (5 bases). Trimming removed 6 bases at V and 2 bases at J, with 18 bases between. The CDR3 totals 16 residues. From germline, CDR1 is SGHTA and CDR2 FQGTGA. Written as DNA, the CDR3 is TGTGCCAGCAGGGGCTATACAGCGGTGGACACAGATACGCAGTATTTT. It is translated as CASRGYTAVDTDTQYF.

This clonotype was counted only a few times. CDR3 sequence (DNA): TGTGCCAGCAGCTTAGTCCCTCGTGGGACAATGAACACTGAAGCTTTCTTT. Translating gives CASSLVPRGTMNTEAFF. The chain is built from TRBV7-2 and TRBJ1-1; possibly TRBD1 for D (6 bases). Germline V CDR1 and CDR2: SGHTA, FQGNSA. V was trimmed by 1 base and J by 0 bases, leaving 15 bases between them. This CDR3 is built from 17 residues.

The table lists this clonotype with a few counts. The V call is TRBV6-5, the J call TRBJ1-2, with TRBD1 matching 10 bases. From germline, CDR1 is MNHEY and CDR2 SVGAGI. V shed 5 bases, J shed 3 bases, and the junction held 6 bases outside the gene matches. This CDR3 has 15 residues. The CDR3 sequence: CASSGRQGAHYGYTF. For the CDR3, the DNA is TGTGCCAGCAGTGGGAGACAGGGGGCTCACTATGGCTACACCTTC.

This clonotype was seen at least ten times. The chain employs TRBV7-9 and TRBJ2-5; D remains unclear. The germline V gene has CDR1 SEHNR and CDR2 FQNEAQ (reference sequence). The CDR3 runs 14 residues. V was cut by 2 bases and J by 0 bases, with 7 bases left in between. The CDR3 coding sequence is TGTGCCAGCAGCTTACCCAAGTACCAAGAGACCCAGTACTTC. Translation: CASSLPKYQETQYF.

This clonotype has more than one count but fewer than ten. V gene TRBV20-1 combines with J gene TRBJ2-3, with a tentative D call TRBD1 (5 bases). V lost 3 bases and J lost 0, with 13 bases in between. Germline CDR1 DFQATT, CDR2 SNEGSKA (reference sequence). This CDR3 region has 15 residues. The CDR3 loop reads CSARGPGASTDTQYF. The CDR3 region has the DNA TGCAGTGCTAGGGGGCCAGGCGCTAGCACAGATACGCAGTATTTT.

The chain uses TRBV2 and TRBJ1-2; TRBD1 aligns across 8 bases. Germline-derived CDR1 and CDR2 are SNHLY and FYNNEI. The V gene end was trimmed by 6 bases and the J gene end by 8 bases; junction bases not matched to a gene: 8. The CDR3 contains 13 residues. The CDR3 coding sequence is TGTGCCAGCAGAGACAGGGGAACAGGAGGCTACACCTTC. Amino acids: CASRDRGTGGYTF.

The chain recombines TRBV4-2 with TRBJ2-2, with no clear D. Germline V lookup: CDR1 LGHNA, CDR2 YNFKEQ. Between the trimmed V and J ends, which lost 2 bases and 8 bases, there was a span of 12 bases. This CDR3 spans 14 amino acids. CDR3 coding DNA: TGTGCCAGCAGCCAACCGGGCCGATCGGGGGAGCTGTTTTTT. It specifies CASSQPGRSGELFF.

This clonotype has just a few counts. J is TRBJ1-5 and V is TRBV5-6; possible D gene TRBD1, 6 bases. Germline V gives CDR1 SGHDT, CDR2 YYEEEE. The CDR3 is 14 amino acids. The germline V and J ends were trimmed by 0 bases and 7 bases, with 11 bases remaining between them. The CDR3 loop is CASSLALGQQPQHF. The CDR3 nucleotides read TGTGCCAGCAGCTTGGCTTTGGGACAACAGCCCCAGCATTTT.

The table lists this clonotype with a few counts. The genes are TRBV27 and TRBJ2-1; the D gene is possibly TRBD1 (6 bases). Germline assignment: CDR1 MNHEY and CDR2 SMNVEV (reference sequence). The CDR3 runs to 13 residues. Trimming took off 1 base at V and 14 bases at J, with 15 bases between the two ends. This chain's CDR3 is CASSLFSGDGKFF. The CDR3 coding sequence is TGTGCCAGCAGTTTATTTTCAGGGGATGGGAAGTTCTTC.

The chain employs TRBV20-1 and TRBJ2-7; the D gene is possibly TRBD1 (5 bases). V was pared by 5 bases and J by 5 bases, with 19 bases between. This CDR3 spans 14 amino acids. Germline V gives CDR1 DFQATT, CDR2 SNEGSKA (reference sequence). CDR3: CSAHGQGGWNEQYF. CDR3 coding DNA: TGCAGTGCTCATGGCCAGGGTGGTTGGAACGAGCAGTACTTC.

This clonotype has just a few counts. The chain links TRBV20-1 to TRBJ2-5; TRBD2 matches 7 bases. V dropped 6 bases and J dropped 2; count of bases not matched to a gene: 12. The length of the CDR3 is 15 residues. The germline V gene encodes CDR1 DFQATT and CDR2 SNEGSKA (reference sequence). CDR3 DNA: TGCAGTGCCCCCAGTGGCGGGGGTAGACAAGAGACCCAGTACTTC. Protein: CSAPSGGGRQETQYF.

This clonotype turned up a few times. This sequence joins TRBV6-1 and TRBJ2-1, with a tentative D call TRBD2 (6 bases). V was shortened by 2 bases and J by 9 bases, with 8 bases between the two germline ends. Germline assignment: CDR1 MNHNS and CDR2 SASEGT. The CDR3 covers 12 residues. CDR3 sequence (DNA): TGTGCCAGCAGTGAATTCGGGGGTGAGCAGTTCTTC. Protein: CASSEFGGEQFF.

This clonotype was recorded at least ten times. This rearrangement joins TRBV15 to TRBJ1-2; D call uncertain. Trimming shortened V by 6 bases and J by 2 bases, and 16 bases separated the two germline ends. This CDR3 spans 15 amino acids. The V gene's germline CDR1 is LNHNV and CDR2 YYDKDF (reference sequence). DNA for the CDR3: TGTGCCACCAGACCGACGGGATCGGAAAACTATGGCTACACCTTC. This sequence encodes CATRPTGSENYGYTF.

This clonotype was seen more than once but under ten times. The chain has TRBV4-3 and TRBJ1-5, with D possibly TRBD1 on 6 matching bases. Trimming cost V 0 bases and J 7 bases, with 13 bases left between them. The CDR3 sequence is 15 residues long. CDR1 and CDR2 from the germline V gene are LGHNA and YSLEER. The CDR3 region is CASSQDRGLEQPQHF. CDR3 DNA: TGCGCCAGCAGCCAAGATCGGGGGCTAGAGCAGCCCCAGCATTTT.

The chain recombines TRBV20-1 with TRBJ1-1; no clear D gene. CDR3 length: 11 amino acids. Looked up from germline, CDR1 is DFQATT and CDR2 is SNEGSKA (reference sequence). Trimming pared 5 bases from V and 5 bases from J, leaving 9 bases between. The CDR3 is CSAVEETEAFF. CDR3 DNA sequence: TGCAGTGCTGTTGAGGAAACTGAAGCTTTCTTT.

This clonotype was picked up a small number of times. This rearrangement joins TRBV6-5 to TRBJ2-3; TRBD2 agrees at 7 bases. Per germline, CDR1 MNHEY and CDR2 SVGAGI. The V segment lost 4 bases and the J segment 0 bases; nucleotides outside the gene matches: 10. The CDR3 covers 17 residues. The CDR3 is CASSSSLAAFSTDTQYF. CDR3 DNA sequence: TGTGCCAGCAGTTCCTCCCTAGCGGCCTTTAGCACAGATACGCAGTATTTT.

At least ten counts were recorded for this clonotype. The rearrangement uses TRBV2 and TRBJ2-1, with TRBD2 matching 12 bases. Looked up from germline, CDR1 is SNHLY and CDR2 is FYNNEI. The CDR3 has 16 residues. V dropped 6 bases and J dropped 4; count of bases not matched to a gene: 7. CDR3 residues: CASRNGGLAGYNEQFF. CDR3 coding DNA: TGTGCCAGCAGGAATGGTGGACTAGCGGGGTACAATGAGCAGTTCTTC.

This clonotype has more than one count but fewer than ten. The chain joins TRBV7-2 to TRBJ1-2; no firm D call. V was trimmed by 4 bases and J by 4 bases, leaving 10 bases between them. Germline CDR1 SGHTA, CDR2 FQGNSA. The CDR3 sequence is 13 residues long. CDR3 bases: TGTGCCAGCAGCTCTAGGAGAGCCTATGGCTACACCTTC. Amino acids: CASSSRRAYGYTF.

This clonotype was detected only a few times. The rearrangement joins TRBV18 to TRBJ2-2; TRBD1 aligns across 7 bases. Per germline, CDR1 KGHSH and CDR2 LQKENI. The CDR3 contains 15 residues. V trimming: 3 bases; J trimming: 1 base; junction bases outside the gene matches: 2. The CDR3 nucleotides read TGTGCCAGCTCACCGACAGGGATGAACACCGGGGAGCTGTTTTTT. It yields the protein CASSPTGMNTGELFF.

This clonotype showed up many times. The rearrangement joins TRBV6-5 to TRBJ2-1; TRBD2 aligns across 11 bases. Germline trimming cut 10 bases from V and 7 bases from J; bases unmatched to any gene: 9. The V gene's germline CDR1 is MNHEY and CDR2 SVGAGI. The CDR3 contains 14 residues. The DNA of the CDR3 is TGTGCCACTCAATTAGCGGGGGGGTTAAATGAGCAGTTCTTC. The encoded protein is CATQLAGGLNEQFF.

The sample holds a few counts of this clonotype. This chain links TRBV6-6 with TRBJ2-7; D ambiguous. V gave up 10 bases and J gave up 3 bases, with 19 bases separating them. The CDR3 totals 14 residues. Germline V gene data show CDR1 as MNHNY and CDR2 as SVGAGI (reference sequence). CDR3 loop: CATRELETFYEQYF. CDR3 DNA sequence: TGTGCCACCAGAGAGCTCGAGACTTTCTACGAGCAGTACTTC.

This clonotype was recorded a few times. This chain links TRBV6-5 with TRBJ1-6, with D unresolved. The V gene's germline CDR1 is MNHEY and CDR2 SVGAGI. Between the trimmed V and J ends, which lost 4 bases and 10 bases, there was a span of 17 bases. There are 15 residues in the CDR3. The CDR3 is CASSSLLPGQSPLHF. The CDR3 coding sequence is TGTGCCAGCAGTTCGCTTCTCCCCGGCCAATCACCCCTCCACTTT.

There are a few counts of this clonotype. The chain uses TRBV12-3 or TRBV12-4 and TRBJ2-7, with D unclear. The CDR3 is 12 residues long. Trimming removed 2 bases at V and 5 bases at J, with 7 bases between. CDR3 DNA sequence: TGTGCCAGCAGTTTATCAGGAAACGAGCAGTACTTC. Translating gives CASSLSGNEQYF.

V is TRBV7-2 and J is TRBJ1-2; 9 nucleotides match TRBD1. The CDR3 sequence is 20 residues long. The ends lost 2 bases at V and 5 bases at J; junction bases unmatched: 21. Germline CDR1 SGHTA, CDR2 FQGNSA. Here the CDR3 reads CASSLPFPGQGPNFWYGYTF. CDR3 in DNA: TGTGCCAGCAGCTTACCATTTCCGGGACAGGGACCCAATTTTTGGTATGGCTACACCTTC.

This clonotype turned up a few times. This chain joins TRBV5-1 and TRBJ1-1; TRBD1 might be the D (6 bases). The CDR3 is made up of 15 amino acids. The ends were cut back, 2 bases at V and 3 bases at J, with 14 bases in the middle. Germline V CDR1 and CDR2: SGHRS, YFSETQ. The CDR3 nucleotides read TGCGCCAGCAGCTTCTCCCTACAGGGCGACACTGAAGCTTTCTTT. It is translated as CASSFSLQGDTEAFF.

This clonotype was recorded a few times. This chain joins TRBV7-2 and TRBJ1-6, with a tentative D call TRBD1 (6 bases). CDR3 length: 15 amino acids. CDR1 is SGHTA and CDR2 is FQGNSA in the germline V gene. Trimming shortened V by 4 bases and J by 5 bases, and 12 bases separated the two germline ends. The CDR3 here is CASSSAGTNNSPLHF. For the CDR3, the DNA is TGTGCCAGCAGCTCCGCAGGGACAAATAATTCACCCCTCCACTTT.

This clonotype was observed at least ten times. The chain joins TRBV6-2 or TRBV6-3 to TRBJ1-1; D not certain. The V and J ends lost 2 bases and 7 bases respectively, with 11 bases between them. The CDR3 has 13 residues. Germline V CDR1 and CDR2: MNHEY, SVGEGT. The CDR3 region is CASSYGLSSEAFF. CDR3 DNA: TGTGCCAGCAGTTACGGTCTAAGCAGTGAAGCTTTCTTT.

The chain is built from TRBV28 and TRBJ2-7; 7 nucleotides line up with TRBD1. V dropped 5 bases and J dropped 3; count of bases not matched to a gene: 4. This CDR3 has 13 amino acids. CDR1 is MDHEN and CDR2 is SYDVKM in the germline V gene. In DNA form, the CDR3 reads TGTGCCAGCAGTGAGGGACAGATCTACGAGCAGTACGTC. Protein product: CASSEGQIYEQYV.

This clonotype appeared a few times. The rearrangement uses TRBV19 and TRBJ2-7; possibly TRBD1 for D (5 bases). V was clipped by 7 bases and J by 1 base, with 11 bases between them. Germline V gene lookup returns CDR1 LNHDA and CDR2 SQIVND (reference sequence). The CDR3 loop spans 13 amino acids. The CDR3 here is CASNQGPSYEQYF. The CDR3 region has the DNA TGTGCCAGTAACCAGGGTCCTTCCTACGAGCAGTACTTC.

V is TRBV4-1 and J is TRBJ1-6; TRBD1 aligns across 7 bases. Germline loops: CDR1 MGHRA, CDR2 YSYEKL. Germline trimming cut 5 bases from V and 4 bases from J; bases unmatched to any gene: 8. The CDR3 length is 16 residues. This chain's CDR3 is CASSFRPGQYNSPLHF. The CDR3 coding sequence is TGCGCCAGCAGCTTTCGACCGGGACAGTATAATTCACCCCTCCACTTT.

In its sample, this clonotype was seen a few times. The chain uses TRBV7-6 and TRBJ2-5, with D perhaps matching TRBD1 (6 bases). Germline lookup yields CDR1 SGHVS and CDR2 FNYEAQ. V was clipped by 3 bases and J by 2 bases, with 16 bases between them. The CDR3 has 16 residues. CDR3 sequence: CASSFYSGQTQETQYF. The CDR3 DNA follows: TGTGCCAGCAGCTTTTACTCGGGACAAACTCAAGAGACCCAGTACTTC.

The chain recombines TRBV7-9 with TRBJ1-2; D not resolved. CDR3 size: 14 residues. V shed 5 bases and J shed 4 bases, with 14 bases lying between them. Germline CDR1 and CDR2: SEHNR and FQNEAQ (reference sequence). CDR3 in amino acids: CASSADSKPYGYTF. The CDR3 nucleotides read TGTGCCAGCAGCGCCGACTCCAAACCCTATGGCTACACCTTC.